This T cell receptor beta chain was retrieved from a study of blood T cell repertoires in COVID-19. Study-level background: Spain, Italy and the United States supplied samples that represented acute and convalescent COVID-19. The analysed material was cDNA or gDNA that came from T cells, B-cell-depleted T cells, or PBMCs.

Under the authors' procedure: Nucleated cell number was recorded as an estimate derived from reference gene primer amplification. Sequenced by immunoSEQ multiplex PCR; TCRdb stores in-frame clones only, minus some. The V and J calls and the clone size are those of that table, but D and trimming were determined from the DNA. The top ten hold under 4.5% of the sample, which has roughly 130,000 clones, roughly 90% seen once. This clone turned up a few times. Trimming took 4 bases from V and 0 from J, leaving 16 bases between them. The germline CDR1 and CDR2 sequences are SGHVS and FQNEAQ. There are 16 residues in the CDR3.

The V and J genes are TRBV7-8 and TRBJ2-7; D may be TRBD2 (5 bases). This TCR was recovered from a man in his fifties or sixties with active COVID-19. The sequenced material came from peripheral blood. In DNA, the CDR3 is TGTGCCAGCAGCTCAAGATTTGTCGGGGTCTCCTACGAGCAGTACTTC. Protein product: CASSSRFVGVSYEQYF.